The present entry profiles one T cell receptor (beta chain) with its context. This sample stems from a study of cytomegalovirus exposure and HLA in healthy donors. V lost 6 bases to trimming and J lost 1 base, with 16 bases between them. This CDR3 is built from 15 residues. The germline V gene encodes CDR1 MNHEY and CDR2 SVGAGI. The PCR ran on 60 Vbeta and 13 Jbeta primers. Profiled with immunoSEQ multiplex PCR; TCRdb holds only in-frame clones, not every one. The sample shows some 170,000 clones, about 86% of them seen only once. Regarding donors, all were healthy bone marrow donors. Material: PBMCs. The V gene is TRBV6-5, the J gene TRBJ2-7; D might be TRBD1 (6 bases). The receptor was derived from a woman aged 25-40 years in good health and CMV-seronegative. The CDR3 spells CASRSGQPISYEQYF. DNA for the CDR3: TGTGCCAGCAGGAGTGGACAGCCAATATCCTACGAGCAGTACTTC.